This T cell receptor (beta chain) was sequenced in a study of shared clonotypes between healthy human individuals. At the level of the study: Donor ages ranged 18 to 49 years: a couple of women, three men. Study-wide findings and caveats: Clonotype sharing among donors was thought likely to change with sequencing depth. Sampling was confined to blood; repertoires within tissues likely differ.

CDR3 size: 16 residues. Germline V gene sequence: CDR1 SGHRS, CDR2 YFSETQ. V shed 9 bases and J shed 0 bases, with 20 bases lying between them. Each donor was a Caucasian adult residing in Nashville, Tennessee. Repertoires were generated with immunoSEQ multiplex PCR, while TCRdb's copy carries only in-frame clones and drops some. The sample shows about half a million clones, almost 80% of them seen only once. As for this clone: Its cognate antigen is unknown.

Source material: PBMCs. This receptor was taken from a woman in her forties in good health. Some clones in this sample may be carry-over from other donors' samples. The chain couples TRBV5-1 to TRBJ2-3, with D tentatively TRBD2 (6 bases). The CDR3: CATAGGAATSTDTQYF. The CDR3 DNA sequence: TGCGCCACCGCCGGAGGGGCGGCAACTAGCACAGATACGCAGTATTTT.